Below, one T cell receptor beta chain is given with its context. Its target is unknown. This sample was included in a study of tissue T cells after allogeneic stem cell transplantation. Study context: Gastrointestinal graft-versus-host disease was present in all patients, each treated with several therapy lines. CD3+ T cells were flow-sorted when enough cells; otherwise DNA extracted directly.

The study, taken as a whole, reports: Blood and spleen captured only part of the tissue TCR repertoire.

Germline CDR1 and CDR2: SGHTA and FQGTGA. J lost 5 bases, V lost 4 bases, and 4 bases had no gene match. CDR3 length equals 17 residues. Some clones are missing from TCRdb's copy, which holds only in-frame ones; the method was immunoSEQ multiplex PCR. Of 20,000 to 30,000 clones in the sample, 75% to 95% were seen once. The sequence was obtained from a male donor aged 60 or over who later had graft-versus-host disease after an allogeneic stem cell transplant. The chain links TRBV7-3 to TRBJ2-2; the match to TRBD2 covers 16 bases. The source was blood, collected before transplantation. Here the CDR3 DNA reads TGTGCCAGCAGCTCGGGGGGACTAGCGGGAGGGACCGGGGAGCTGTTTTTT. It specifies CASSSGGLAGGTGELFF.